This T cell receptor (beta chain) was recorded in a study of OX40 agonist ivuxolimab in advanced cancers. For the study at large: Administration of intravenous ivuxolimab to patients occurred every 2 weeks at 0.01 to 10 mg/kg. Allowance was made for prior anti-PD-1, anti-PD-L1 or anti-CTLA-4 therapy, and about 44% had some. Findings and limits, study-wide: Antigen specificity of clonally expanded peripheral T cells was not established.

On this clone itself: The antigen is unknown.

Blood was sampled at baseline, cycle 4 day 1, and cycle 7 day 1. Assay used: immunoSEQ multiplex PCR; TCRdb lists only in-frame clones, some missing. This sample carries 65,000 to 80,000 clones, about 89% of them seen once, and the ten largest clones take approximately 0.38%. Sequencing used CD4+ or CD8+ T cells sorted from blood, obtained in a trial of the OX40 agonist ivuxolimab. This receptor was taken from an adult with an advanced solid tumor such as melanoma, head and neck, liver or kidney cancer.

The CDR3 DNA reads as TGTGCCAGCTCATCGGGACAGGAGGTCCGGCAGCCCCAGCATTTT. Translated, it gives CASSSGQEVRQPQHF. The chain is built from TRBV18 and TRBJ1-5; 8 nucleotides agree with TRBD1. The ends lost 5 bases at V and 7 bases at J; junction bases unmatched: 10. The CDR3 is made up of 15 amino acids. Germline V CDR1 and CDR2: KGHSH, LQKENI. Full variable domain (missing parts from reference TRBV18 and TRBJ1-5): NAGVMQNPRHLVRRRGQEARLRCSPMKGHSHVYWYRQLPEEGLKFMVYLQKENIIDESGMPKERFSAEFPKEGPSILRIQQVVRGDSAAYFCASSSGQEVRQPQHFGDGTRLSIL.